Listed here are 31 T cell receptor beta chains from one sample, sequenced in a study of technical replicates of blood from four donors. The method was immunoSEQ multiplex PCR; TCRdb's version includes in-frame clones alone and lacks a portion of them. Found here are 70,000 or so clones, 75% to 90% of them singletons; the top ten hold less than 5%. The sequencing sample was made of PBMCs. The receptors stem from a human donor in good health. Some clones in this sample may be carry-over from other donors' samples.

This clone was seen only once. The chain links TRBV11-2 to TRBJ1-2, with TRBD1 as a possible D gene (6 bases). There are 13 residues in the CDR3. V lost 4 bases and J 7 bases, leaving 13 bases between the germline ends. The germline CDR1 and CDR2 sequences are SGHAT and FQNNGV. CDR3 sequence: CASSSLDSAGYTF. The CDR3, as DNA: TGTGCCAGCAGCTCCTTGGACAGCGCTGGCTACACCTTC.

This clone was seen a few times. The CDR3 reads CASKVGLGDTQYF. CDR3 nucleotides: TGCGCCAGCAAAGTAGGACTCGGAGATACGCAGTATTTT. The chain recombines TRBV4-1 with TRBJ2-3, with TRBD2 as a possible D gene (5 bases). The germline gives CDR1 MGHRA, CDR2 YSYEKL. V gave up 7 bases and J gave up 5 bases, with 13 bases separating them. The CDR3 has 13 residues.

This clone occurred once. The CDR3 protein is CASSLASGHTDTQYF. The DNA for the CDR3 is TGCGCCAGCAGCTTGGCGTCAGGGCACACAGATACGCAGTATTTT. The chain joins TRBV5-1 to TRBJ2-3; a possible D gene is TRBD1 (5 bases). In germline, CDR1 is SGHRS, CDR2 YFSETQ. CDR3 length: 15 amino acids. The V gene lost 0 bases and the J gene lost 2 bases, with 10 bases spanning the gap.

The J gene is TRBJ1-5, the V gene TRBV27, with D perhaps matching TRBD1 (6 bases). With 3 bases removed from V and 0 bases from J, the gap between germline ends came to 15 bases. This CDR3 has 17 residues. The V gene's germline CDR1 is MNHEY and CDR2 SMNVEV (reference sequence). In nucleotides, the CDR3 is TGTGCCAGCAGTTTTGCCACAGGGCTTCATAGCAATCAGCCCCAGCATTTT. As protein: CASSFATGLHSNQPQHF.

The chain has TRBV18 and TRBJ2-7; TRBD2 matches 9 bases. The CDR3 sequence is 15 residues long. V shed 4 bases and J 6 bases; nucleotides not matched to a gene: 10. The V gene's germline CDR1 is KGHSH and CDR2 LQKENI. The CDR3 protein is CASSRATSGWVEQYF. The CDR3 DNA reads as TGTGCCAGCTCACGAGCAACTAGCGGGTGGGTCGAGCAGTACTTC.

This sequence joins TRBV5-1 and TRBJ1-2; D gene unclear. CDR3 size: 15 residues. Trimming removed 4 bases from V and 4 bases from J, with 17 bases in between. Germline V CDR1 and CDR2: SGHRS, YFSETQ. In DNA form, the CDR3 reads TGCGCCAGCAGCACGCCGGAACCAGGTCTCTATGGCTACACCTTC. This encodes CASSTPEPGLYGYTF.

The genes are TRBV4-3 and TRBJ2-1, with 7 bases aligning to TRBD2. This CDR3 is 15 amino acids long. Germline V CDR1 and CDR2: LGHNA, YSLEER. V shed 0 bases, J shed 6 bases, and the junction held 5 bases outside the gene matches. This CDR3 is CASSQDLIAGNEQFF. The CDR3 bases are TGCGCCAGCAGCCAAGATTTGATAGCGGGCAATGAGCAGTTCTTC.

This clone was counted a single time. The chain recombines TRBV15 with TRBJ1-4, with 7 positions matching TRBD1. The V gene end was trimmed by 5 bases and the J gene end by 3 bases; junction bases not matched to a gene: 6. Germline V gene data show CDR1 as LNHNV and CDR2 as YYDKDF (reference sequence). This CDR3 is 15 amino acids long. DNA of the CDR3: TGTGCCACCAGCCCGGACAGGATGGCTAATGAAAAACTGTTTTTT. Protein product: CATSPDRMANEKLFF.

The genes are TRBV7-9 and TRBJ2-1; 7 bases agree with TRBD2. CDR3 size: 14 residues. CDR1 and CDR2 from the germline V gene are SEHNR and FQNEAQ (reference sequence). Losses at the gene ends were 5 bases for V and 9 bases for J; bases not matched to a gene: 10. CDR3 DNA sequence: TGTGCCAGCAGCCCCCCCTGGGACTACCGTGAGCAGTTCTTC. This gives the protein CASSPPWDYREQFF. The full variable domain, in which reference TRBV7-9 and TRBJ2-1 provide the parts outside the CDR3, is DTGVSQNPRHKITKRGQNVTFRCDPISEHNRLYWYRQTLGQGPEFLTYFQNEAQLEKSRLLSDRFSAERPKGSFSTLEIQRTEQGDSAMYLCASSPPWDYREQFFGPGTRLTVL.

This chain joins TRBV7-6 and TRBJ1-1; weak D call: TRBD1 (5 bases). The CDR3 runs 16 residues. The germline V and J ends were trimmed by 1 base and 3 bases, with 15 bases remaining between them. From germline, CDR1 is SGHVS and CDR2 FNYEAQ. The CDR3 is CASSLDFGDSYTEAFF. The CDR3 bases are TGTGCCAGCAGCTTAGATTTTGGCGACAGCTACACTGAAGCTTTCTTT.

The V call is TRBV5-4, the J call TRBJ2-1, with TRBD2 matching 11 bases. CDR3 length equals 16 residues. Germline assignment: CDR1 SGHNT and CDR2 YYREEE (reference sequence). Trimming took 4 bases from V and 7 from J; bases not matched to a gene: 10. The CDR3 sequence is CASSVQLAGAGNEQFF. The CDR3 DNA follows: TGTGCCAGCAGCGTCCAACTAGCGGGAGCTGGGAATGAGCAGTTCTTC.

The rearrangement links TRBV7-9 to TRBJ2-3, with a tentative D call TRBD1 (7 bases). V was cut by 0 bases and J by 2 bases, with 15 bases left in between. The V gene's germline CDR1 is SEHNR and CDR2 FQNEAQ (reference sequence). The CDR3 covers 17 residues. The DNA of the CDR3 is TGTGCCAGCAGCTTAGCCTGGGGGGACAGACACACAGATACGCAGTATTTT. Translated: CASSLAWGDRHTDTQYF.

The chain uses TRBV30 and TRBJ2-1; weak D call: TRBD1 (6 bases). This CDR3 has 12 residues. Trimming stripped 5 bases from V and 10 bases from J, with 15 bases between. In germline, CDR1 is GTSNPN, CDR2 SVGIG (reference sequence). CDR3: CAWGTGSGEQFF. The CDR3 DNA sequence: TGTGCCTGGGGCACAGGGTCTGGGGAGCAGTTCTTC.

The V and J genes are TRBV7-2 and TRBJ2-7; a weak D match, TRBD1 (5 bases). Germline CDR1 and CDR2: SGHTA and FQGNSA. V gave up 1 base and J gave up 6 bases, with 10 bases separating them. The CDR3 loop spans 13 amino acids. The CDR3 protein is CASSLDRGFEQYF. The CDR3 DNA reads TGTGCCAGCAGCTTAGATAGGGGCTTCGAGCAGTACTTC.

The chain carries TRBV2 and TRBJ2-2, with 10 bases matching TRBD2. There are 15 residues in the CDR3. Germline CDR1 reads SNHLY; CDR2 reads FYNNEI. The junction had 4 bases not matched to a gene; V was cut back by 6 bases and J by 3 bases. The CDR3 bases are TGTGCCAGCAGACCAAGCGGGAGGGACACCGGGGAGCTGTTTTTT. The encoded protein is CASRPSGRDTGELFF.

This chain connects TRBV9 to TRBJ2-7; TRBD1 agrees at 7 bases. This CDR3 is 14 amino acids long. V shed 3 bases, J shed 7 bases, and the junction held 10 bases outside the gene matches. CDR1 and CDR2 (germline): SGDLS, YYNGEE. As DNA, the CDR3 is TGTGCCAGCAGCGGACCGACAGGGCCTAAGGAGCAGTACTTC. This gives the protein CASSGPTGPKEQYF.

The chain employs TRBV5-4 and TRBJ2-1, with 7 bases that match TRBD1. This CDR3 is 15 amino acids long. After removal of 4 bases from V and 8 bases from J, the junction contained 12 bases not matched to a gene. Germline CDR1 is SGHNT and CDR2 is YYREEE (reference sequence). CDR3 loop: CASSPGTDGVYEQFF. The CDR3 DNA is TGTGCCAGCAGCCCGGGGACAGACGGAGTCTATGAGCAGTTCTTC.

The genes are TRBV2 and TRBJ1-4; 10 positions match TRBD1. Per germline, CDR1 SNHLY and CDR2 FYNNEI. V was clipped by 6 bases and J by 4 bases; unmatched bases: 5. This CDR3 comprises 15 residues. CDR3 DNA sequence: TGTGCCAGCAGAGACAGGGGGCTCGGTAATGAAAAACTGTTTTTT. As protein: CASRDRGLGNEKLFF.

The chain couples TRBV28 to TRBJ1-4, with D perhaps matching TRBD1 (6 bases). Germline CDR1 is MDHEN and CDR2 is SYDVKM. V dropped 3 bases and J dropped 0 bases, with 11 bases sitting between them. This CDR3 contains 16 residues. The CDR3 DNA is TGTGCCAGCAGTTTTTGGGACATCACAACTAATGAAAAACTGTTTTTT. As protein: CASSFWDITTNEKLFF. Drawing the rest from reference TRBV28 and TRBJ1-4, the complete variable domain is DVKVTQSSRYLVKRTGEKVFLECVQDMDHENMFWYRQDPGLGLRLIYFSYDVKMKEKGDIPEGYSVSREKKERFSLILESASTNQTSMYLCASSFWDITTNEKLFFGSGTQLSVL.

This chain joins TRBV12-5 and TRBJ2-7, with 11 positions matching TRBD2. CDR3 length: 17 residues. The V gene end was trimmed by 1 base and the J gene end by 3 bases; junction bases not matched to a gene: 8. CDR1 is LGHNT, CDR2 FRNRAP, per germline. The CDR3 protein is CASGLDPRLAGNYEQYF. Here the CDR3 DNA reads TGTGCTAGTGGTTTGGATCCACGACTAGCGGGGAACTACGAGCAGTACTTC.

This clone was recorded a few times. The V and J genes are TRBV5-4 and TRBJ2-7; 10 bases agree with TRBD2. V was clipped by 1 base and J by 7 bases; unmatched bases: 8. Germline V gene lookup returns CDR1 SGHNT and CDR2 YYREEE (reference sequence). The CDR3 totals 15 residues. DNA for the CDR3: TGTGCCAGCAGCTTGAGCAGCGGGAGGGCCTGGGAGCAGTACTTC. Residues: CASSLSSGRAWEQYF.

This rearrangement joins TRBV11-2 to TRBJ2-3, with 7 bases identical to TRBD2. V dropped 0 bases and J dropped 3; count of bases not matched to a gene: 6. CDR1 and CDR2 from the germline V gene are SGHAT and FQNNGV. CDR3 length equals 16 residues. Here the CDR3 reads CASSLDRREWTDTQYF. The CDR3 nucleotides read TGTGCCAGCAGCTTAGATCGGCGGGAGTGGACAGATACGCAGTATTTT.

This chain joins TRBV5-6 and TRBJ2-5, with D possibly matching TRBD2 (6 bases). The germline CDR1 and CDR2 sequences are SGHDT and YYEEEE. Trimming took off 1 base at V and 4 bases at J, with 14 bases between the two ends. CDR3 length: 15 residues. CDR3 amino acids: CASSLRALGGETQYF. In DNA form, the CDR3 reads TGTGCCAGCAGCTTGAGGGCGCTCGGGGGAGAGACCCAGTACTTC.

The chain recombines TRBV11-3 with TRBJ1-5; D unclear. With 2 bases removed from V and 0 bases from J, the gap between germline ends came to 2 bases. The germline V gene encodes CDR1 SGHNT and CDR2 YENEEA. The CDR3 covers 13 residues. The CDR3 loop is CASSLYSNQPQHF. The CDR3, as DNA: TGTGCCAGCAGCTTATATAGCAATCAGCCCCAGCATTTT. Complete variable domain (other parts from reference TRBV11-3 and TRBJ1-5): EAGVVQSPRYKIIEKKQPVAFWCNPISGHNTLYWYLQNLGQGPELLIRYENEEAVDDSQLPKDRFSAERLKGVDSTLKIQPAELGDSAVYLCASSLYSNQPQHFGDGTRLSIL.

The chain combines TRBV11-2 with TRBJ1-4; 7 bases match TRBD1. The V gene's germline CDR1 is SGHAT and CDR2 FQNNGV. Trimming took 5 bases from V and 4 from J; bases not matched to a gene: 4. The CDR3 covers 14 residues. The CDR3 region has the DNA TGTGCCAGCAGCCCGGGACAGAATAATGAAAAACTGTTTTTT. This encodes CASSPGQNNEKLFF.

The chain uses TRBV6-1 and TRBJ1-2; no definite D call. CDR3 length: 15 amino acids. CDR1 and CDR2 from the germline V gene are MNHNS and SASEGT. The V gene lost 2 bases and the J gene lost 2 bases, with 12 bases spanning the gap. The CDR3 DNA sequence: TGTGCCAGCAGTGAAAGGCAACTAAACAACTATGGCTACACCTTC. Translated, it gives CASSERQLNNYGYTF.

This chain joins TRBV7-9 and TRBJ2-3, with 14 bases lining up with TRBD2. The germline gives CDR1 SEHNR, CDR2 FQNEAQ (reference sequence). CDR3 length equals 16 residues. V shed 2 bases and J 6 bases; nucleotides not matched to a gene: 4. Written as DNA, the CDR3 is TGTGCCAGCAGCTTAAGACTAGCGGGAGGGGAGGATACGCAGTATTTT. This codes for CASSLRLAGGEDTQYF.

The rearrangement uses TRBV7-2 and TRBJ1-6; tentatively, D is TRBD1 (6 bases). The germline V gene has CDR1 SGHTA and CDR2 FQGNSA. The ends were cut back, 5 bases at V and 10 bases at J, with 18 bases in the middle. The CDR3 loop spans 15 amino acids. In DNA form, the CDR3 reads TGTGCCAGCAGCGCCCGGGGGGGGCAGGTATCACCCCTCCACTTT. Its translation: CASSARGGQVSPLHF.

The chain is built from TRBV6-5 and TRBJ1-2; tentatively, D is TRBD1 (6 bases). V lost 6 bases to trimming and J lost 6 bases, with 20 bases between them. Per germline, CDR1 MNHEY and CDR2 SVGAGI. The CDR3 has 15 amino acids. The CDR3 region has the DNA TGTGCCAGCAGCATATTAGGGGGGGACCTGGATGGCTACACCTTC. Translated: CASSILGGDLDGYTF.

This chain joins TRBV7-2 and TRBJ2-5; 7 positions agree with TRBD2. Germline V gene sequence: CDR1 SGHTA, CDR2 FQGNSA. J gave up 7 bases and V 5 bases, and 16 bases lay outside the gene matches. The CDR3 covers 16 residues. CDR3 coding DNA: TGTGCCAGCAGCCCAAACAGCGGGAACGGATGGGGGACCCAGTACTTC. Amino acids: CASSPNSGNGWGTQYF.

The chain is built from TRBV19 and TRBJ2-7, with 15 bases that match TRBD2. Germline CDR1 LNHDA, CDR2 SQIVND (reference sequence). Losses at the gene ends were 5 bases for V and 7 bases for J; bases not matched to a gene: 6. There are 15 residues in the CDR3. The DNA for the CDR3 is TGTGCCAGTAGTCCCGGACTAGCGGGAGGGGAAGAGCAGTACTTC. It translates to CASSPGLAGGEEQYF.